A selection of T cell receptor beta chains follows, all from one sample in a study of blood T cells in healthy people across ages. TCRdb fed the 5' RACE reads into MiXCR, producing one record per CDR3 protein. This sample has 700,000 to 950,000 distinct CDR3 sequences; roughly 50% occur once, and the top ten carry approximately 20%. The sequenced material came from blood. The receptors originated from a man aged 25 to 40 in good health. CDR3s include the opening cysteine and the closing phenylalanine or tryptophan.

cdr3_length: 15
v_call: TRBV7-9
j_call: TRBJ1-6
cdr3_aa: CASSRTLTGDSPLHF

cdr3_length: 13
v_call: TRBV10-3
j_call: TRBJ2-1
cdr3_aa: CAGRGEGLEEQFF

cdr3_length: 13
v_call: TRBV27
j_call: TRBJ2-7
cdr3_aa: CASSLFRWDEQYF

cdr3_length: 15
v_call: TRBV20-1
j_call: TRBJ2-1
cdr3_aa: CSARSSGGGQNEQFF

cdr3_length: 15
v_call: TRBV7-2
j_call: TRBJ1-1
cdr3_aa: CASSVDVGGNTEAFF

cdr3_length: 15
v_call: TRBV5-6
j_call: TRBJ2-1
cdr3_aa: CASSSWTLGINEQFF

cdr3_length: 14
v_call: TRBV5-1
j_call: TRBJ2-7
cdr3_aa: CASSWTSQGNEQYF

cdr3_length: 10
v_call: TRBV7-8
j_call: TRBJ2-5
cdr3_aa: CASSTETQYF

cdr3_length: 17
v_call: TRBV7-2
j_call: TRBJ2-3
cdr3_aa: CASSLRRTTGNTDTQYF

cdr3_length: 15
v_call: TRBV6-5
j_call: TRBJ1-2
cdr3_aa: CASGPWRGTNYGCTF

cdr3_length: 13
v_call: TRBV29-1
j_call: TRBJ2-1
cdr3_aa: CSAKGGGNNEQFF

cdr3_length: 15
v_call: TRBV5-6
j_call: TRBJ2-7
cdr3_aa: CASSLPGQTTYEQYF

cdr3_length: 15
v_call: TRBV15
j_call: TRBJ2-3
cdr3_aa: CATSRAPGATDTQYF

cdr3_length: 16
v_call: TRBV4-1
j_call: TRBJ2-1
cdr3_aa: CASSATGTGSYNEQFF